A selection of T cell receptor beta chains follows, all from one sample in a study of PD-L1 blockade in urothelial cancer. Repertoires were generated with immunoSEQ multiplex PCR, while TCRdb's copy carries only in-frame clones and drops some. In the table there are more than 90,000 clones, over 80% of which are singletons. The source material was PBMCs, sampled around atezolizumab (anti-PD-L1) treatment. The receptors were gathered from a man aged 65 to 85 with urothelial cancer. The CDR3 runs from the conserved cysteine through the conserved F or W. The order of the fields is V gene, clone size, J gene, CDR3 protein. Part of the rows lack a size; the others show once, few, many or a class for expanded clones.

TRBV9,NA,TRBJ2-7,CASSVEGRGTRQYF
TRBV6-4,NA,TRBJ1-5,CASSENGGGQPQHF
TRBV27,many,TRBJ1-2,CASSLRPGDYGYTF
TRBV2,NA,TRBJ2-4,CASSFNDREDIQYF
TRBV5-4,NA,TRBJ2-2,CASSLTRPNTGELFF
TRBV25-1,NA,TRBJ2-7,CASSESTSYEQYF
TRBV5-5,NA,TRBJ2-3,CASSNRDREVYTQYF
TRBV7-2,NA,TRBJ2-1,CASSLDREIGNEQFF
TRBV4-2,once,TRBJ2-2,CASSQRGLAGLPNTGELFF
TRBV6-5,NA,TRBJ1-2,CASSYGGGRGYGYTF
TRBV19,NA,TRBJ2-3,CASSKSRTGDADTQYF
TRBV2,NA,TRBJ2-1,CASSETSGEGLDEQFF
TRBV19,NA,TRBJ1-5,CASSVGGTTGDVSAQHF
TRBV7-9,few,TRBJ2-3,CASSLNRDRDTQYF
TRBV19,NA,TRBJ1-2,CASSTTGGRTGYGYTF
TRBV2,NA,TRBJ2-5,CASSDPALETQYF
TRBV19,NA,TRBJ2-1,CASSTSNNEQFF
TRBV2,once,TRBJ1-4,CASSAERGNEKLFF
TRBV27,NA,TRBJ2-1,CASSPSRSWASKSYNEQFF
TRBV7-9,NA,TRBJ1-5,CASSLGTGSNQPQHF
TRBV11-2,NA,TRBJ1-1,CASSLGDRGSGYTEAFF
TRBV7-2,NA,TRBJ2-5,CASSFDRGGQETQYF
TRBV7-6,once,TRBJ1-1,CASSLGEDTEAFF
TRBV5-1,NA,TRBJ1-2,CASSLGGDEHGYTF
TRBV5-4,NA,TRBJ2-7,CASSSSSAPYEQYF
TRBV29-1,NA,TRBJ2-1,CSVRAGSSYNEQFF
TRBV19,NA,TRBJ2-3,CASSIGGRSTDTQYF
TRBV5-5,NA,TRBJ1-4,CASSDTGTVDNEKLFF
TRBV5-1,NA,TRBJ1-1,CASSFDRVDTEAFF
TRBV5-4,NA,TRBJ2-4,CASRADVGENIQYF
TRBV7-3,NA,TRBJ2-3,CASSLTRVDTQYF
TRBV7-8,NA,TRBJ2-3,CASSPRRWDTQYF
TRBV18,NA,TRBJ2-7,CASSLGQETFEQYF
TRBV7-9,NA,TRBJ1-1,CASSLGGFNTEAFF